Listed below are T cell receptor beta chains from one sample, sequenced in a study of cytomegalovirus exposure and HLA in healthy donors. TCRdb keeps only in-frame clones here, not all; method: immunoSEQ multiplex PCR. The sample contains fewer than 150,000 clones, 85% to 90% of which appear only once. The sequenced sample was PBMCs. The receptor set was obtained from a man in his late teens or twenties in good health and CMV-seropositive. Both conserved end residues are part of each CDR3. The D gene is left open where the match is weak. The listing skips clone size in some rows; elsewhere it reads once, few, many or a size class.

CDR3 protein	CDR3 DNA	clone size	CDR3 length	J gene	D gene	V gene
CASSPGALYSTDTQYF	TGCGCCAGCAGCCCGGGAGCGTTGTATAGCACAGATACGCAGTATTTT	-	16	TRBJ2-3	-	TRBV5-1
CASSEGQGALYEQYF	TGTGCCAGCAGTGAAGGGCAGGGGGCTTTGTACGAGCAGTACTTC	few	15	TRBJ2-7	TRBD1	TRBV2
CASSLAGGLGHEQYF	TGTGCCAGCAGTCTAGCGGGAGGGCTGGGCCACGAGCAGTACTTC	-	15	TRBJ2-7	TRBD2	TRBV7-9
CASSSQGSEYNEQFF	TGTGCCAGCAGCTCACAGGGATCTGAGTACAATGAGCAGTTCTTC	-	15	TRBJ2-1	-	TRBV2
CASSGWDSLNYGYTF	TGTGCCAGCAGCGGATGGGACAGTCTGAACTATGGCTACACCTTC	-	15	TRBJ1-2	TRBD1	TRBV9
CASSPGQATNEKLFF	TGTGCCAGCTCACCGGGGCAAGCAACTAATGAAAAACTGTTTTTT	-	15	TRBJ1-4	-	TRBV18
CASSEGIAGGHEQFF	TGTGCCAGCAGTGAAGGTATAGCGGGAGGCCACGAGCAGTTCTTC	-	15	TRBJ2-1	TRBD2	TRBV6-1
CASSPRLAGNEQFF	TGTGCCAGCAGCCCGAGACTAGCGGGGAATGAGCAGTTCTTC	-	14	TRBJ2-1	TRBD2	TRBV7-6
CASSIDRVNEKLFF	TGTGCCAGCAGCATCGACAGGGTAAATGAAAAACTGTTTTTT	-	14	TRBJ1-4	TRBD1	TRBV7-8
CASSLEGVAGGGPSGYTF	TGCGCCAGCAGCTTAGAGGGTGTTGCAGGGGGTGGGCCATCCGGCTACACCTTC	-	18	TRBJ1-2	TRBD1	TRBV5-1
CASSIRQTQHF	TGTGCCAGTAGTATACGACAGACCCAGCATTTT	few	11	TRBJ1-5	-	TRBV19
CASSLVPEPHEAFF	TGTGCCAGCAGCTTAGTACCCGAACCACATGAAGCTTTCTTT	-	14	TRBJ1-1	-	TRBV11-3
CSVASGGYYGYTF	TGCAGCGTCGCTTCAGGGGGATACTATGGCTACACCTTC	-	13	TRBJ1-2	TRBD1	TRBV29-1
CASSPRTGDAGNTIYF	TGTGCCAGCTCACCTAGGACAGGGGATGCTGGAAACACCATATATTTT	-	16	TRBJ1-3	TRBD1	TRBV18
CASSYRLTPGSGELFF	TGTGCCAGCAGTTATCGACTAACTCCGGGCAGCGGGGAGCTGTTTTTT	once	16	TRBJ2-2	-	TRBV28
CATSSREGTDTQYF	TGTGCCACCAGCAGTCGCGAAGGCACAGATACGCAGTATTTT	-	14	TRBJ2-3	-	TRBV15
CASSLGQGEADTQYF	TGTGCCAGCAGCTTGGGGCAGGGGGAGGCAGATACGCAGTATTTT	few	15	TRBJ2-3	-	TRBV11-3
CASSLEGRGQETQYF	TGCGCCAGCAGCTTGGAGGGCAGGGGCCAAGAGACCCAGTACTTC	-	15	TRBJ2-5	-	TRBV5-1
CASSEPRGNNEQFF	TGTGCCAGCAGCGAGCCTCGGGGGAACAATGAGCAGTTCTTC	-	14	TRBJ2-1	-	TRBV11-2
CASSAPVRSNQPQHF	TGTGCCAGCAGCGCCCCTGTGAGGTCCAATCAGCCCCAGCATTTT	many	15	TRBJ1-5	-	TRBV2
CASSANRVYGYTF	TGTGCCAGTAGTGCCAACCGGGTCTATGGCTACACCTTC	-	13	TRBJ1-2	-	TRBV19
CASSTGVSVQETQYF	TGTGCCAGCAGCACAGGAGTGTCTGTCCAAGAGACCCAGTACTTC	-	15	TRBJ2-5	-	TRBV27
CASRTGRNYGYTF	TGTGCCAGCAGGACAGGGAGAAACTATGGCTACACCTTC	-	13	TRBJ1-2	TRBD1	TRBV6-5
CASSIVRGLDTQYF	TGTGCCAGTAGTATCGTTCGGGGGTTGGATACGCAGTATTTT	-	14	TRBJ2-3	-	TRBV19
CASSSGQPENTEAFF	TGTGCCAGCAGTTCGGGACAACCCGAGAACACTGAAGCTTTCTTT	medium-sized	15	TRBJ1-1	-	TRBV6-1
CASSNWGVGKNIQYF	TGTGCCAGTAGTAATTGGGGAGTGGGTAAAAACATTCAGTACTTC	-	15	TRBJ2-4	-	TRBV19
CASRQQGDNSPLHF	TGTGCCAGCAGGCAACAGGGGGATAATTCACCCCTCCACTTT	few	14	TRBJ1-6	TRBD1	TRBV2
CASSQERQINQPQHF	TGTGCCAGCAGCCAGGAGAGACAGATCAATCAGCCCCAGCATTTT	few	15	TRBJ1-5	-	TRBV4-2
CASSLVGQQETQYF	TGTGCCAGCAGCTTGGTAGGACAGCAAGAGACCCAGTACTTC	-	14	TRBJ2-5	-	TRBV5-4
CATYRRQFF	TGCGCCACCTACCGAAGGCAGTTCTTC	-	9	TRBJ2-1	-	TRBV10-1
CASSPAFLSGANVLTF	TGTGCCAGCAGCCCAGCGTTCCTCTCTGGGGCCAACGTCCTGACTTTC	once	16	TRBJ2-6	-	TRBV2
CASSKTGIPHEQFF	TGTGCCAGCTCAAAGACAGGGATTCCCCATGAGCAGTTCTTC	-	14	TRBJ2-1	TRBD1	TRBV18
CAWSGEGYEQYF	TGTGCCTGGAGTGGCGAGGGCTACGAGCAGTACTTC	-	12	TRBJ2-7	-	TRBV30